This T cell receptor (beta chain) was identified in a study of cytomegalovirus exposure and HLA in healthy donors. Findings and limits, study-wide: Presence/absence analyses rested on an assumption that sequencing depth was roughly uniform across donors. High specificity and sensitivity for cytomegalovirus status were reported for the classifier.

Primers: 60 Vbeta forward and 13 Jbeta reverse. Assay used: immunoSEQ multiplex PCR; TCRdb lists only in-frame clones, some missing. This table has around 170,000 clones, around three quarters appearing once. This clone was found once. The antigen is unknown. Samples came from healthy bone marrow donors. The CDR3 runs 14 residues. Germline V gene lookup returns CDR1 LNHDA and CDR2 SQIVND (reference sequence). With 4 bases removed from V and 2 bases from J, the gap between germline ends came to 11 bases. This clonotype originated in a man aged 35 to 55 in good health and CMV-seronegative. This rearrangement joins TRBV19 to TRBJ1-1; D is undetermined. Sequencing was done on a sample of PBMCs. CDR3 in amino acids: CASSNGRTNTEAFF. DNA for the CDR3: TGTGCCAGTAGTAACGGCAGGACTAACACTGAAGCTTTCTTT.